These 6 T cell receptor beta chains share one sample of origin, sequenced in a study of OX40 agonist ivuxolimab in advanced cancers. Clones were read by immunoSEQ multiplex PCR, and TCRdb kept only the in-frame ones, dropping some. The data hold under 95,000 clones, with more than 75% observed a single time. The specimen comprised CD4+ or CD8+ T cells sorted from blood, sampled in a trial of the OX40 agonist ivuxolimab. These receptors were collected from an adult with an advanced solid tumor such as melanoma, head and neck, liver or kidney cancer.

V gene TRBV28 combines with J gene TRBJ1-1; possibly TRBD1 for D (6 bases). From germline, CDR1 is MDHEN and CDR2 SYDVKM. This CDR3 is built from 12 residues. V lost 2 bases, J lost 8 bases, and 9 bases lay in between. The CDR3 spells CASSLIGTEAFF. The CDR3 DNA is TGTGCCAGCAGTTTAATAGGGACAGAAGCTTTCTTT.

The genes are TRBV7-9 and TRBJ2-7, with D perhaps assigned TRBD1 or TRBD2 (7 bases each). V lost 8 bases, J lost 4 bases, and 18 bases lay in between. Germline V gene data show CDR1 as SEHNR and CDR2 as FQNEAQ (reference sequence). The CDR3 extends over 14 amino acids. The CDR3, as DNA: TGTGCCAGCGGGAGGGGGACAGCCGTTTACGAGCAGTACTTC. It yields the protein CASGRGTAVYEQYF.

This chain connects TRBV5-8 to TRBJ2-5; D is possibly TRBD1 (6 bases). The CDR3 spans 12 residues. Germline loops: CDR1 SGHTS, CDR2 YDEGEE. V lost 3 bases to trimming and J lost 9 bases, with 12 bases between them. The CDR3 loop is CASSWEEGAQYF. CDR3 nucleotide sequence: TGTGCCAGCAGCTGGGAAGAGGGGGCCCAGTACTTC. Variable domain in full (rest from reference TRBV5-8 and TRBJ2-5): EAGVTQSPTHLIKTRGQQATLRCSPISGHTSVYWYQQALGLGLQFLLWYDEGEERNRGNFPPRFSGRQFPNYSSELNVNALELEDSALYLCASSWEEGAQYFGPGTRLLVL.

DNA of the CDR3: TGTGCCAGCAGTTACTCCGGACAGGACAATGAGCAGTTCTTC. This encodes CASSYSGQDNEQFF. V gene TRBV6-5 combines with J gene TRBJ2-1; TRBD1 aligns across 7 bases. The J segment lost 5 bases and the V segment lost 0 bases, leaving 1 base of the junction unmatched. The germline V gene encodes CDR1 MNHEY and CDR2 SVGAGI. The CDR3 runs to 14 residues.

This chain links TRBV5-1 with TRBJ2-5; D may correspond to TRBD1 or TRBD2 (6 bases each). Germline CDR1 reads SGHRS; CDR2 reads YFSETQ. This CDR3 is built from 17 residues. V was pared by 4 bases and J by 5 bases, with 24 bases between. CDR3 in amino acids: CASSVGLGGGRGETQYF. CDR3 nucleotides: TGCGCCAGCAGCGTAGGCCTAGGTGGGGGGCGCGGTGAGACCCAGTACTTC. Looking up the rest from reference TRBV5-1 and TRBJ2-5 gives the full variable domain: KAGVTQTPRYLIKTRGQQVTLSCSPISGHRSVSWYQQTPGQGLQFLFEYFSETQRNKGNFPGRFSGRQFSNSRSEMNVSTLELGDSALYLCASSVGLGGGRGETQYFGPGTRLLVL.

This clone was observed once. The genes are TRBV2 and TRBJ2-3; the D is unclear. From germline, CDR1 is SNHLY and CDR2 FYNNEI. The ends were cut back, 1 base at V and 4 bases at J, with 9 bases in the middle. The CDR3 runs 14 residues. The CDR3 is CASSEGGYPDTQYF. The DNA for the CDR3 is TGTGCCAGCAGTGAAGGCGGTTACCCAGATACGCAGTATTTT. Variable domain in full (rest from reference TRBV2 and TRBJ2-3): EPEVTQTPSHQVTQMGQEVILRCVPISNHLYFYWYRQILGQKVEFLVSFYNNEISEKSEIFDDQFSVERPDGSNFTLKIRSTKLEDSAMYFCASSEGGYPDTQYFGPGTRLTVL.